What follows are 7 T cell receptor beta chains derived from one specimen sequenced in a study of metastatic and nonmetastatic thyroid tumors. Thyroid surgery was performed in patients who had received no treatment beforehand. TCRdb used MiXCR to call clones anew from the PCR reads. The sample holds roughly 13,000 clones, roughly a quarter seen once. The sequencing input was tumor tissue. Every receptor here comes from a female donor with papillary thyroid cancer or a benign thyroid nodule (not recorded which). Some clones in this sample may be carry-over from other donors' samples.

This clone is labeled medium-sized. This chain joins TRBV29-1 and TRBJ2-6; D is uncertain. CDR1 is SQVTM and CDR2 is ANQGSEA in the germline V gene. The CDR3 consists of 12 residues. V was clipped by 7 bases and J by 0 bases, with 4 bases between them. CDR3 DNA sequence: TGCAGCGCCTACTCTGGGGCCAACGTCCTGACTTTC. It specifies CSAYSGANVLTF.

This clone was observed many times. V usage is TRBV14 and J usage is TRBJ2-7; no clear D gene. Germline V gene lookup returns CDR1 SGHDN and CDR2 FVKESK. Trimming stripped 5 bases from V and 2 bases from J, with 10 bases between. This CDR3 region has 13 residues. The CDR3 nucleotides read TGTGCCAGCAGCGGGCGGATAACCTACGAGCAGTACTTC. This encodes CASSGRITYEQYF.

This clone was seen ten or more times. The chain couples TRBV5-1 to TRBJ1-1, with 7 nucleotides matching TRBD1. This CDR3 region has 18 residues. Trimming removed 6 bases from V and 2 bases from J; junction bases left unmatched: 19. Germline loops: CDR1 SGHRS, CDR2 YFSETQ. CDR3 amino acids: CASNEGGAHLSFNTEAFF. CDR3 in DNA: TGCGCCAGCAATGAAGGGGGCGCCCACCTTAGCTTCAACACTGAAGCTTTCTTT.

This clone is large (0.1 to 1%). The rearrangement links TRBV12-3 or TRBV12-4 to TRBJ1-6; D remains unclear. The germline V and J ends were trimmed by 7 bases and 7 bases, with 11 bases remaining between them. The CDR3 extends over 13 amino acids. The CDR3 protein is CASTLTGNSPLHF. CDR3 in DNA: TGTGCCAGCACCTTGACGGGGAATTCACCCCTCCACTTT.

The CDR3 sequence is CSARRGGTGELFF. In DNA form, the CDR3 reads TGCAGTGCACGCAGGGGAGGGACCGGGGAGCTGTTTTTT. V and J are TRBV20-1 and TRBJ2-2; D is possibly TRBD2 (7 bases). Trimming took 6 bases from V and 5 from J, leaving 13 bases between them. Germline CDR1 and CDR2: DFQATT and SNEGSKA (reference sequence). CDR3 length equals 13 residues.

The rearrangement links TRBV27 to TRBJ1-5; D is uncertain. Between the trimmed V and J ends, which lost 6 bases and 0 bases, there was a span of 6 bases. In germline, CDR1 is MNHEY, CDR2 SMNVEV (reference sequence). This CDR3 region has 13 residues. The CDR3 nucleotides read TGTGCCAGCAGACGGTATAGCAATCAGCCCCAGCATTTT. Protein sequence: CASRRYSNQPQHF.

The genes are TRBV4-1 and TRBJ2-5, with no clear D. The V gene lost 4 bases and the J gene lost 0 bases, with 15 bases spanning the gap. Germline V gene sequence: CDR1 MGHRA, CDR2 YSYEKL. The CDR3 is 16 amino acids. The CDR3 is CASSPRDGPYQETQYF. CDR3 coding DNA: TGCGCCAGCAGCCCTAGAGACGGCCCGTACCAAGAGACCCAGTACTTC.